This T cell receptor beta chain appears in the sequencing data of a study of blood T cell repertoires in COVID-19. Authors' analysis steps: How many nucleated cells were present was estimated from reference gene primer amplification. Assay used: immunoSEQ multiplex PCR; TCRdb lists only in-frame clones, some missing. The V and J calls and the clone size are those of that table, but D and trimming were determined from the DNA. The sample yields about 100,000 clones, roughly four fifths seen once. This clonotype was sampled from a man in his forties with active or convalescent COVID-19. Input material: peripheral blood.

The CDR3 DNA reads TGTGCCAGCAGCCACGGGGGACAGAGGAACACTGAAGCTTTCTTT. Residues: CASSHGGQRNTEAFF. This sequence joins TRBV6-5 and TRBJ1-1, with 7 bases lining up with TRBD1. Looked up from germline, CDR1 is MNHEY and CDR2 is SVGAGI. The CDR3 consists of 15 residues. V lost 6 bases and J lost 1; bases outside the gene matches: 8.